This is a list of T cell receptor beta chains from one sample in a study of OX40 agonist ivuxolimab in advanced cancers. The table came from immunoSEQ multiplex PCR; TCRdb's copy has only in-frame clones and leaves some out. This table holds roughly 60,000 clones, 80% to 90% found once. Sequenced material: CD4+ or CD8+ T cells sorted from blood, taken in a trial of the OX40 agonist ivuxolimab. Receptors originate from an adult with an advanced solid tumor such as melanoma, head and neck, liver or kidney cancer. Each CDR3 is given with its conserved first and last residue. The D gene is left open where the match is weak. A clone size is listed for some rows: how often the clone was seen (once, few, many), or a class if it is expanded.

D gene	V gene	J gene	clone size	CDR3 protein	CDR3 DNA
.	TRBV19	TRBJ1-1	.	CASSIGLTEAFF	TGTGCCAGTAGTATAGGCCTCACTGAAGCTTTCTTT
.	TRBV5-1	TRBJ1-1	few	CASSPRGSNTEAFF	TGCGCCAGCAGCCCGAGGGGATCGAACACTGAAGCTTTCTTT
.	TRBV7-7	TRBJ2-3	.	CASSLVGTDTQYF	TGTGCCAGCAGCTTAGTTGGCACAGATACGCAGTATTTT
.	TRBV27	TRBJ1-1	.	CASSPRGGSSTEAFF	TGTGCCAGCAGTCCGCGGGGTGGGTCGAGCACTGAAGCTTTCTTT
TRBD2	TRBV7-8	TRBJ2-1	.	CASSLKIGLAGALKQFF	TGTGCCAGCAGCTTAAAGATCGGACTAGCGGGGGCCCTAAAGCAGTTCTTC
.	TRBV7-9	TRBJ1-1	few	CASSLSTDIEAFF	TGTGCCAGCAGCCTCTCGACAGACATTGAAGCTTTCTTT
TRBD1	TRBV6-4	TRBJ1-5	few	CASRNLRDRHQPQHF	TGTGCCAGCAGGAACCTCCGGGACAGACATCAGCCCCAGCATTTT
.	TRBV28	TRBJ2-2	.	CASSLVSAGNTGELFF	TGTGCCAGCAGTTTAGTCTCCGCGGGGAACACCGGGGAGCTGTTTTTT
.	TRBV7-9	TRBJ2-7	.	CASSINSYEQYF	TGTGCCAGCAGCATTAACTCCTACGAGCAGTACTTC
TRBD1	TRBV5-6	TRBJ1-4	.	CASSYGTAKTEKLFF	TGTGCCAGCAGCTACGGGACAGCGAAGACAGAAAAACTGTTTTTT
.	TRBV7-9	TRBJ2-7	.	CASSLADSYEQYF	TGTGCCAGCAGCTTAGCCGACAGCTACGAGCAGTACTTC
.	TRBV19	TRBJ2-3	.	CASSIYNSLPDTQYF	TGTGCCAGTAGTATTTATAACAGTCTCCCAGATACGCAGTATTTT
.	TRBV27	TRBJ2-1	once	CASSQELAGIVTGEQFF	TGTGCCAGCAGCCAAGAGTTGGCTGGTATCGTTACAGGTGAGCAGTTCTTC
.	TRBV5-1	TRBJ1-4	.	CASSLTDNEKLFF	TGCGCCAGCAGCTTGACAGACAATGAAAAACTGTTTTTT
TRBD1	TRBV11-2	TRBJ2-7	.	CASSYRDRGLYEQYF	TGTGCCAGCAGCTACCGGGACAGGGGATTGTACGAGCAGTACTTC
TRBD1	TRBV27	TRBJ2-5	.	CASRRTGRGETQYF	TGTGCCAGCAGGCGGACAGGGCGAGGTGAGACCCAGTACTTC
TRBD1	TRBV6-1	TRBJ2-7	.	CASSETGGSSYEQYF	TGTGCCAGCAGTGAGACAGGGGGGAGCTCCTACGAGCAGTACTTC
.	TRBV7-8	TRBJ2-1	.	CASSLVARGSSYNEQFF	TGTGCCAGCAGCTTAGTGGCCAGGGGATCGTCCTACAATGAGCAGTTCTTC
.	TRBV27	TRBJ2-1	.	CASSLRPNEQFF	TGTGCCAGCAGTTTAAGACCCAATGAGCAGTTCTTC
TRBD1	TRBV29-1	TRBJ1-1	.	CSVGGQGANTEAFF	TGCAGCGTTGGTGGACAGGGCGCGAACACTGAAGCTTTCTTT
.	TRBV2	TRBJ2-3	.	CASIDLLDTQYF	TGTGCCAGTATCGACCTCCTGGATACGCAGTATTTT
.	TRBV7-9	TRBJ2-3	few	CASSLGHSDTQYF	TGTGCCAGCAGCTTAGGGCACTCAGATACGCAGTATTTT
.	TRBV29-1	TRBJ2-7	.	CSVGGEGSYEQYF	TGCAGCGTTGGAGGGGAAGGTTCCTACGAGCAGTACTTC
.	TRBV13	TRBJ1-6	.	CASSKTGSGSPLHF	TGTGCCAGCAGCAAAACAGGGTCCGGATCACCCCTCCACTTT
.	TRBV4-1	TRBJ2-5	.	CASSQQIQETQYF	TGCGCCAGCAGCCAACAGATCCAAGAGACCCAGTACTTC
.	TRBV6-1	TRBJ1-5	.	CASRKGGEGQPQHF	TGTGCCAGCAGAAAAGGAGGGGAGGGGCAGCCCCAGCATTTT
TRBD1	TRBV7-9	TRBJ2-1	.	CASSLGQGTYNEQFF	TGTGCCAGCAGCTTGGGACAGGGAACTTACAATGAGCAGTTCTTC
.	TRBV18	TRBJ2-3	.	CASSPPRTVSADTQYF	TGTGCCAGCTCACCACCCCGGACAGTATCCGCAGATACGCAGTATTTT
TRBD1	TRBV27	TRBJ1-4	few	CASSEDREDEKLFF	TGTGCCAGCAGTGAGGACAGGGAAGATGAAAAACTGTTTTTT
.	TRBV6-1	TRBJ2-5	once	CASSEVSGEETQYF	TGTGCCAGCAGTGAAGTGTCAGGGGAAGAGACCCAGTACTTC
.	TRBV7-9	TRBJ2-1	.	CASSRLNEQFF	TGTGCCAGCAGCCGCCTCAATGAGCAGTTCTTC
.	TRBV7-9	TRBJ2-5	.	CASSPLSGEETQYF	TGTGCCAGCAGCCCGCTTTCGGGGGAAGAGACCCAGTACTTC
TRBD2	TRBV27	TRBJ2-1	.	CASSSGLAANEQFF	TGTGCCAGCAGTTCGGGACTAGCGGCCAATGAGCAGTTCTTC
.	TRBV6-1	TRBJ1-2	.	CASSGPQGVPNYGYTF	TGTGCCAGCAGTGGTCCCCAAGGAGTCCCCAACTATGGCTACACCTTC
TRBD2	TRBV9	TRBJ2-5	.	CASSLSSGAETQYF	TGTGCCAGCAGCTTATCTAGCGGCGCAGAGACCCAGTACTTC
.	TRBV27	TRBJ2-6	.	CASSLSVPGANVLTF	TGTGCCAGCAGTTTATCGGTCCCTGGGGCCAACGTCCTGACTTTC
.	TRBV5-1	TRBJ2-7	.	CASSFDGGVYEQYF	TGCGCCAGCAGCTTCGATGGGGGAGTCTACGAGCAGTACTTC
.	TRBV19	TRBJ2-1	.	CASSVGSTYNEQFF	TGTGCCAGTAGTGTGGGGTCAACCTACAATGAGCAGTTCTTC
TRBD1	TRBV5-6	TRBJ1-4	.	CASSTRQGAGEKLFF	TGTGCCAGCAGCACCCGACAGGGGGCCGGTGAAAAACTGTTTTTT
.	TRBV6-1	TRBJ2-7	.	CASSYGGEQYF	TGTGCCAGCAGTTACGGGGGCGAGCAGTACTTC
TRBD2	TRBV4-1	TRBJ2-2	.	CATQGELAGAGGELFF	TGCGCCACTCAAGGGGAACTAGCGGGAGCGGGCGGGGAGCTGTTTTTT
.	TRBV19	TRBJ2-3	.	CASSISALDTQYF	TGTGCCAGTAGTATTTCAGCTTTGGATACGCAGTATTTT
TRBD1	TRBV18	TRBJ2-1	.	CASSSGTERDNEQFF	TGTGCCAGCTCGTCCGGGACAGAAAGGGACAATGAGCAGTTCTTC
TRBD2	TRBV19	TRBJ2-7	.	CASGGLASEQYF	TGTGCCAGTGGGGGACTAGCATCCGAGCAGTACTTC
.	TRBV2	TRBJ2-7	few	CASSHRSYEQYF	TGTGCCAGCAGTCACAGATCCTACGAGCAGTACTTC
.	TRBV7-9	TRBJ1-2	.	CASSLRGGHYGYTF	TGTGCCAGCAGCTTACGAGGGGGGCATTATGGCTACACCTTC
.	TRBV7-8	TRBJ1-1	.	CASSLVWGTEAFF	TGTGCCAGCAGCTTAGTCTGGGGCACTGAAGCTTTCTTT
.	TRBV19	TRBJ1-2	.	CASSIGARGYTF	TGTGCCAGTAGTATCGGTGCCAGGGGCTACACCTTC
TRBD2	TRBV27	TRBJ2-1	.	CASNPTSGSYNEQFF	TGTGCCAGCAACCCGACTAGCGGGAGTTACAATGAGCAGTTCTTC
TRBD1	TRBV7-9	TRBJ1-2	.	CASSYQGDHGYTF	TGTGCCAGCAGCTATCAGGGGGACCATGGCTACACCTTC
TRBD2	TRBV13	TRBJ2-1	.	CASSPHFSGAYNEQFF	TGTGCCAGCAGCCCTCACTTTAGCGGGGCCTACAATGAGCAGTTCTTC
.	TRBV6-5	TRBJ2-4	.	CASTDLSAKNIQYF	TGTGCCAGCACTGACCTGTCGGCCAAAAACATTCAGTACTTC
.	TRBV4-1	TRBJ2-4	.	CASISAGLVQYF	TGCGCCAGCATCTCGGCCGGTTTAGTTCAGTACTTC
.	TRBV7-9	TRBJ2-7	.	CASSSPGLVNEQYF	TGTGCCAGCAGCTCCCCGGGGTTGGTCAACGAGCAGTACTTC
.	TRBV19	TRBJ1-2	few	CASSIWGVADGYTF	TGTGCCAGTAGTATTTGGGGGGTTGCGGATGGCTACACCTTC